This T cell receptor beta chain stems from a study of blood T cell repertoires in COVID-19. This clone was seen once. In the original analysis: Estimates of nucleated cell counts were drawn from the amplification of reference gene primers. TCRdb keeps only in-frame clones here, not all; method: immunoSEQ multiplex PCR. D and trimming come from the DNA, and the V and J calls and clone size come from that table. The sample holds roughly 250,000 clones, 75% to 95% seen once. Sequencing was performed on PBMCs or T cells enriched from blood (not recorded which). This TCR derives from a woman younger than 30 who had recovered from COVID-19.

The CDR3 loop is CASSYSARGYEQYF. The CDR3 nucleotides read TGTGCCAGCAGTTACTCGGCCAGGGGCTACGAGCAGTACTTC. The genes are TRBV6-6 and TRBJ2-7; tentative D call: TRBD1 (6 bases). Germline V lookup: CDR1 MNHNY, CDR2 SVGAGI (reference sequence). Between the trimmed V and J ends, which lost 0 bases and 3 bases, there was a span of 9 bases. The CDR3 extends over 14 amino acids.